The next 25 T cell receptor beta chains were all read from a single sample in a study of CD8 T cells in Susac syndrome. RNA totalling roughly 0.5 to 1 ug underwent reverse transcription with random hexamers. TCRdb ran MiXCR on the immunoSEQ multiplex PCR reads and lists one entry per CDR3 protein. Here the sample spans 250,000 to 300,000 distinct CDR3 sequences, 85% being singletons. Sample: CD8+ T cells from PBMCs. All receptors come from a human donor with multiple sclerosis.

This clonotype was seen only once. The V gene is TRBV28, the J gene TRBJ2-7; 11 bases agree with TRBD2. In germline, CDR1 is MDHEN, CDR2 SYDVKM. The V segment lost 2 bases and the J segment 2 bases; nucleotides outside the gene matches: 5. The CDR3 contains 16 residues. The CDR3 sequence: CASSLAPSGGTYEQYF. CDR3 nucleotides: TGTGCCAGCAGTTTAGCCCCTAGCGGGGGGACCTACGAGCAGTACTTC.

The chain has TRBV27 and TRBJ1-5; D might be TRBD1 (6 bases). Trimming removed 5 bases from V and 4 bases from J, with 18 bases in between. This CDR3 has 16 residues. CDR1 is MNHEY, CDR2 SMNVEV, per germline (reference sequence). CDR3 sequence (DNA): TGTGCCAGCAGTCCGGAAACGGGACAACCTAATCAGCCCCAGCATTTT. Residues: CASSPETGQPNQPQHF.

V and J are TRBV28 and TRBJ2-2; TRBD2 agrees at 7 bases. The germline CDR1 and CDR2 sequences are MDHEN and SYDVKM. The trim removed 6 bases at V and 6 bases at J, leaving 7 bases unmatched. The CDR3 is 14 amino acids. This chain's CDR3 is CASSFPGGAGELFF. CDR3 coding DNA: TGTGCCAGCAGCTTCCCGGGAGGCGCCGGGGAGCTGTTTTTT.

Here the CDR3 DNA reads TGTGCCAGCAGTGGGTACACGGCGGAAAAGACCTACGAGCAGTACTTC. Its protein product is CASSGYTAEKTYEQYF. The chain is built from TRBV25-1 and TRBJ2-7; D not resolved. CDR3 length: 16 residues. V was cut by 4 bases and J by 2 bases, with 18 bases left in between. CDR1 is MGHDK and CDR2 is SYGVNS in the germline V gene.

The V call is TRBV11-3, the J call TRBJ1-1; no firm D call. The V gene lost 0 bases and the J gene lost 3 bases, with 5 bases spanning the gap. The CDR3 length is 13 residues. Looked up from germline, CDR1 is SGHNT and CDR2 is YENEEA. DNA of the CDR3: TGTGCCAGCAGCTTAGAGAGTCACACTGAAGCTTTCTTT. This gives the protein CASSLESHTEAFF.

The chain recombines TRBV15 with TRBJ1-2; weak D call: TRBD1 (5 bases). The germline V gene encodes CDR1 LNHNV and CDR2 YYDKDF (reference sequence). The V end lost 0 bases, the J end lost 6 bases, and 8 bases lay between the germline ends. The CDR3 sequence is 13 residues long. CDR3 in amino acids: CATSRDRQHGYTF. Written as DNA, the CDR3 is TGTGCCACCAGCAGAGATCGACAGCATGGCTACACCTTC.

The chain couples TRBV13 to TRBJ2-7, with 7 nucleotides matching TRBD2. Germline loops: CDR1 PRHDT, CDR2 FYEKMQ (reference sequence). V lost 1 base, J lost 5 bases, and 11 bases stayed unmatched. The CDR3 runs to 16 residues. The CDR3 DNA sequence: TGTGCCAGCAGCTTAGATCCCGGCGGGAGAGTAAACGAGCAGTACTTC. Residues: CASSLDPGGRVNEQYF.

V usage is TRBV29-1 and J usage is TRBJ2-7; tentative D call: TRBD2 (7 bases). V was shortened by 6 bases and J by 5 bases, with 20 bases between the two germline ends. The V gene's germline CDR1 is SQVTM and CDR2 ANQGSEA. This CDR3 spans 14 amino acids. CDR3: CSVHSGGLANEQYF. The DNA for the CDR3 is TGCAGCGTCCATTCGGGGGGCCTGGCGAACGAGCAGTACTTC.

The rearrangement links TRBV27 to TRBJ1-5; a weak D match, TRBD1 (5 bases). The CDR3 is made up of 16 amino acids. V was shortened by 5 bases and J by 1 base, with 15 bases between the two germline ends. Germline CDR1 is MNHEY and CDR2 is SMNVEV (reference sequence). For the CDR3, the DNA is TGTGCCAGCAGTGGCGTCTATGGGGCCAGCAATCAGCCCCAGCATTTT. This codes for CASSGVYGASNQPQHF.

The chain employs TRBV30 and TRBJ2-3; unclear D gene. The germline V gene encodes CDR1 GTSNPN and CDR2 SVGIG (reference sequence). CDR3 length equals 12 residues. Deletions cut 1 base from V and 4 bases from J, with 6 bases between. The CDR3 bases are TGTGCCTGGAGTGGAATGGCAGATACGCAGTATTTT. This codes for CAWSGMADTQYF.

CDR3 sequence reads: CSASTRLADTYEQYF. DNA of the CDR3: TGCAGTGCTAGCACCCGACTAGCCGACACCTACGAGCAGTACTTC. The chain is built from TRBV20-1 and TRBJ2-7; 7 bases align to TRBD2. CDR1 and CDR2 (germline): DFQATT, SNEGSKA (reference sequence). The CDR3 consists of 15 residues. Losses at the gene ends were 3 bases for V and 2 bases for J; bases not matched to a gene: 10.

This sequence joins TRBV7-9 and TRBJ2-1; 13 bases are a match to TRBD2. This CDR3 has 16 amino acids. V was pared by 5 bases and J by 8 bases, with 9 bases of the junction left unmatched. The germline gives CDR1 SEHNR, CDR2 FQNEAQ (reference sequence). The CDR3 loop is CASSPQTSGRIYEQFF. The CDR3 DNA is TGTGCCAGCAGCCCACAGACTAGCGGGAGGATCTATGAGCAGTTCTTC.

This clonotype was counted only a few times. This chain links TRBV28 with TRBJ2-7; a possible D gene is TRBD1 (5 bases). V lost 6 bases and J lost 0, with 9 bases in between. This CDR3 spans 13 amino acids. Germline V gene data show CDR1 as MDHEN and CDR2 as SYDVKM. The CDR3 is CASSPQVSYEQYF. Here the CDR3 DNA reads TGTGCCAGCAGCCCACAGGTCTCCTACGAGCAGTACTTC.

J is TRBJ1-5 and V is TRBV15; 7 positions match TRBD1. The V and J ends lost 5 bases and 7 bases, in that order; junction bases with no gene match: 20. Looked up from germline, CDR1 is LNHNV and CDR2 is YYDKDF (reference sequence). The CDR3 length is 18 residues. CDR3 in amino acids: CATSPEAVEGALGQPQHF. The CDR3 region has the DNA TGTGCCACCAGCCCCGAAGCTGTCGAGGGGGCGCTAGGACAGCCCCAGCATTTT.

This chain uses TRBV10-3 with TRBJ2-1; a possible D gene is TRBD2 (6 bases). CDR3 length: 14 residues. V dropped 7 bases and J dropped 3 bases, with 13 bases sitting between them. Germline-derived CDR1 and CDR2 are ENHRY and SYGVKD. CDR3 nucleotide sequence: TGTGCCATCACGGCTAGCGCCTACTACAATGAGCAGTTCTTC. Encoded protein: CAITASAYYNEQFF.

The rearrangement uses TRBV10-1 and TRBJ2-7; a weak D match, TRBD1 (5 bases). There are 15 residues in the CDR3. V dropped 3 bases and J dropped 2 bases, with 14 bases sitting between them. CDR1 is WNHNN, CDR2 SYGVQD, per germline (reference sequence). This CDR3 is CASSDGAGFPYEQYF. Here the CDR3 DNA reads TGCGCCAGCAGTGATGGGGCAGGGTTCCCCTACGAGCAGTACTTC.

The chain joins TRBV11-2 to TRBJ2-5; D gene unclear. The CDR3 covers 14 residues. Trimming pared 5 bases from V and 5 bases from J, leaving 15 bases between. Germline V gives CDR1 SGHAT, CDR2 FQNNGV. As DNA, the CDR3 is TGTGCCAGCAGCACGATAGGTGGGCAGGAGACCCAGTACTTC. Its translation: CASSTIGGQETQYF.

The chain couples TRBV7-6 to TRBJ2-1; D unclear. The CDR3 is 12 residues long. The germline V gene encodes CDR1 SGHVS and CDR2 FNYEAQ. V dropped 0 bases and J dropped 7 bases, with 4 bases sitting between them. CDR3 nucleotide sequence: TGTGCCAGCAGCTTAGCGATTAATGAGCAGTTCTTC. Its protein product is CASSLAINEQFF.

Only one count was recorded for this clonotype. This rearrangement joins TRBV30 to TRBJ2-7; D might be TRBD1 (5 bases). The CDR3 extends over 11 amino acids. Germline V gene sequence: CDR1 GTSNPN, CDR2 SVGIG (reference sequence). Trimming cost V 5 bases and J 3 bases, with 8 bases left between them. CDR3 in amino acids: CAWLGVYEQYF. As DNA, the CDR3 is TGTGCCTGGCTAGGGGTCTACGAGCAGTACTTC. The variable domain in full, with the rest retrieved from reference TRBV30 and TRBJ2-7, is SQTIHQWPATLVQPVGSPLSLECTVEGTSNPNLYWYRQAAGRGLQLLFYSVGIGQISSEVPQNLSASRPQDRQFILSSKKLLLSDSGFYLCAWLGVYEQYFGPGTRLTVT.

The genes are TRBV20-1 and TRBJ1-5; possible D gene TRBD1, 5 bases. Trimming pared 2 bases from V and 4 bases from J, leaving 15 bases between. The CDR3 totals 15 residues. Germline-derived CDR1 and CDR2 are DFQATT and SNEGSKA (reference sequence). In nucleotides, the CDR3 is TGCAGTGCTAGATCACCCCGGGGCCTTAATCAGCCCCAGCATTTT. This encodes CSARSPRGLNQPQHF.

CDR3: CAWSPTHNEQFF. The CDR3 nucleotides are TGTGCCTGGTCCCCGACTCACAATGAGCAGTTCTTC. The chain has TRBV30 and TRBJ2-1, with unresolved D. The CDR3 runs 12 residues. Trimming removed 5 bases from V and 5 bases from J, with 10 bases in between. Germline CDR1 reads GTSNPN; CDR2 reads SVGIG (reference sequence).

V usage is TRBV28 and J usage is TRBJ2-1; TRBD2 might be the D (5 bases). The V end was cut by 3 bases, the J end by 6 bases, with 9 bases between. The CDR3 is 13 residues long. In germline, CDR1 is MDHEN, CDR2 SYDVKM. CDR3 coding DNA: TGTGCCAGCAGTTTGCTAGCCAGCAATGAGCAGTTCTTC. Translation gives CASSLLASNEQFF.

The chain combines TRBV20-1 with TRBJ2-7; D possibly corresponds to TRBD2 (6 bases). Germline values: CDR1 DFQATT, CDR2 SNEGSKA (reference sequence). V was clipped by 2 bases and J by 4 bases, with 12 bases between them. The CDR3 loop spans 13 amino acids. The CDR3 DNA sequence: TGCAGTGCTAGACCGGGGGTGGGTTACGAGCAGTACTTC. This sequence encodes CSARPGVGYEQYF.

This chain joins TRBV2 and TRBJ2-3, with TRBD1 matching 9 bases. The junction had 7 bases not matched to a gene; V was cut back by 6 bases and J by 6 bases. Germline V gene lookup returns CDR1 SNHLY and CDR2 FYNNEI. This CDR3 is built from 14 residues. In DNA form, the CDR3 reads TGTGCCAGCAGGCCGGGACAGGGTATTGATACGCAGTATTTT. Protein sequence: CASRPGQGIDTQYF.

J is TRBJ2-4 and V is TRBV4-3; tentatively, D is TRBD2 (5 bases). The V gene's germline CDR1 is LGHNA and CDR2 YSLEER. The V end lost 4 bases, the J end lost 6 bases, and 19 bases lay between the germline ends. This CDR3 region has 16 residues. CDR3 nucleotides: TGCGCCAGCAGCCCCCAAATTACGGGGTTCGCAAACATTCAGTACTTC. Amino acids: CASSPQITGFANIQYF.